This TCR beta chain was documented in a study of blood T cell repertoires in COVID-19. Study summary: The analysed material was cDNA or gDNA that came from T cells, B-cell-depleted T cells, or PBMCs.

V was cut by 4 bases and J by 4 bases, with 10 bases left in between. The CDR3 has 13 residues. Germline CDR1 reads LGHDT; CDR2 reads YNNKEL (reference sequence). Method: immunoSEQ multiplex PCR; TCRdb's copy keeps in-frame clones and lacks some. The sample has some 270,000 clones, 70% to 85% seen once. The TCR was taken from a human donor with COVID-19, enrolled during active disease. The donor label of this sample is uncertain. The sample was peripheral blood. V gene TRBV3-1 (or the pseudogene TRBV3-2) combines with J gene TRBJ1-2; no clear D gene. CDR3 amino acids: CASSRPGSYGYTF. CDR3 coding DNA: TGTGCCAGCAGCCGGCCCGGGTCCTATGGCTACACCTTC.